This TCR beta chain was captured in a study of blood T cell repertoires in COVID-19. Here immunoSEQ multiplex PCR was the method, and the copy in TCRdb shows in-frame clones only, minus some. The repertoire has about 83,000 clones, approximately 80% of them found once; the top ten carry 15%. Looked up from germline, CDR1 is SGHNT and CDR2 is YYREEE (reference sequence). The V and J ends lost 2 bases and 4 bases, in that order; junction bases with no gene match: 3. The CDR3 loop spans 14 amino acids. This receptor was obtained from a woman older than 75 with acute or convalescent COVID-19. J is TRBJ2-3 and V is TRBV5-4, with 8 bases identical to TRBD1. Sequencing was performed on peripheral blood. The CDR3 DNA reads as TGTGCCAGCAGCTTCCGGACAGGGTCAGATACGCAGTATTTT. Amino acids: CASSFRTGSDTQYF.